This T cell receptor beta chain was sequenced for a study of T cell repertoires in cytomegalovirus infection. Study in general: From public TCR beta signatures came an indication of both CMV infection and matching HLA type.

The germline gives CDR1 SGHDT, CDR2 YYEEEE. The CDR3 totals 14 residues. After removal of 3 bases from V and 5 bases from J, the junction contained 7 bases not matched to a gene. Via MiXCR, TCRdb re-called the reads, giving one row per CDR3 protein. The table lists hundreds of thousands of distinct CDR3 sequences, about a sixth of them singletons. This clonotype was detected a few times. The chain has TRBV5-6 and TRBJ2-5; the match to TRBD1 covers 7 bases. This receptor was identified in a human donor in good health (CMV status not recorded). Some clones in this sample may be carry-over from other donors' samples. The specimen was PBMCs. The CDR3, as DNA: TGTGCCAGCAGCTCACAGGGGTCTCCGGAGACCCAGTACTTC. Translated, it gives CASSSQGSPETQYF.